The 22 T cell receptor beta chains below come from one sample, sequenced in a study of identical twins. TCRdb reanalysed the 5' RACE reads using MiXCR and keeps one entry per CDR3 protein. The sample gives some 560,000 distinct CDR3 sequences, roughly 9.5% of which show up once; around 3.1% is in the top ten. This sample was also put to use in a study of yellow fever vaccine responses in identical twins.

The sample was PBMCs. The receptors were gathered from a woman aged 18-29 years in good health.

This clonotype showed up just a few times. This chain links TRBV7-9 with TRBJ2-5; D remains ambiguous. The germline V gene has CDR1 SEHNR and CDR2 FQNEAQ (reference sequence). Trimming took 4 bases from V and 0 from J, leaving 6 bases between them. This CDR3 has 13 amino acids. The chain's CDR3 is CASSYRDQETQYF. CDR3 nucleotide sequence: TGTGCCAGCAGCTACCGGGACCAAGAGACCCAGTACTTC.

This clonotype was detected only a few times. V usage is TRBV4-3 and J usage is TRBJ2-1; D is perhaps TRBD2 (5 bases). Germline CDR1 LGHNA, CDR2 YSLEER. The germline V and J ends were trimmed by 3 bases and 0 bases, with 12 bases remaining between them. The CDR3 is made up of 16 amino acids. In nucleotides, the CDR3 is TGCGCCAGCAGCCAGGAAGGACTGGGCTCCTACAATGAGCAGTTCTTC. Its protein is CASSQEGLGSYNEQFF.

In this sample, this clonotype turned up many times. The J gene is TRBJ1-2, the V gene TRBV2; no firm D call. Looked up from germline, CDR1 is SNHLY and CDR2 is FYNNEI. V was shortened by 0 bases and J by 6 bases, with 17 bases between the two germline ends. The CDR3 has 16 amino acids. The CDR3 DNA sequence: TGTGCCAGCAGTGAAGCTCCCGGAACCGGTGGGAATGGCTACACCTTC. Translation gives CASSEAPGTGGNGYTF.

The rearrangement uses TRBV19 and TRBJ2-1, with TRBD2 as a possible D gene (7 bases). Per germline, CDR1 LNHDA and CDR2 SQIVND (reference sequence). The CDR3 runs 14 residues. Deletions cut 2 bases from V and 5 bases from J, with 10 bases between. CDR3 sequence reads: CASSIRGANNEQFF. Here the CDR3 DNA reads TGTGCCAGTAGTATACGGGGGGCTAACAATGAGCAGTTCTTC.

There are many counts of this clonotype. The chain links TRBV25-1 to TRBJ1-2, with D perhaps TRBD1 (5 bases). Trimming took off 4 bases at V and 8 bases at J, with 17 bases between the two ends. Germline V gene lookup returns CDR1 MGHDK and CDR2 SYGVNS. The CDR3 spans 14 residues. The CDR3 DNA follows: TGTGCCAGCAGTGGTTTGGGCAGGGTCGGAGGCTACACCTTC. Translated: CASSGLGRVGGYTF.

This clonotype was seen a handful of times. This may stem from a read error, because a much larger clone lies one nucleotide away. V gene TRBV20-1 combines with J gene TRBJ2-5, with D unresolved. V lost 3 bases and J 4 bases, leaving 3 bases between the germline ends. The CDR3 sequence is 10 residues long. Germline lookup yields CDR1 DFQATT and CDR2 SNEGSKA (reference sequence). The CDR3 here is CSARSETQYF. The CDR3 DNA is TGCAGTGCTAGGTCAGAGACCCAGTACTTC.

The chain uses TRBV6-5 and TRBJ2-2; D uncertain. The germline V gene has CDR1 MNHEY and CDR2 SVGAGI. CDR3 size: 16 residues. V was clipped by 0 bases and J by 6 bases, with 14 bases between them. CDR3 loop: CASSYSAQAVAGELFF. The CDR3 DNA follows: TGTGCCAGCAGTTACTCAGCTCAGGCGGTCGCCGGGGAGCTGTTTTTT.

This clonotype was seen a few times. The rearrangement joins TRBV28 to TRBJ2-2; perhaps TRBD2 as D (6 bases). Germline CDR1 reads MDHEN; CDR2 reads SYDVKM. Trimming stripped 7 bases from V and 3 bases from J, with 21 bases between. The CDR3 is 17 residues long. CDR3 nucleotides: TGTGCCAGCACAAGACCCGCGCGGGAACTTTACACCGGGGAGCTGTTTTTT. This gives the protein CASTRPARELYTGELFF.

A few counts support this clonotype. As DNA, the CDR3 is TGTGCCAGCAGGCTCCCGGGACTAGCGGGAGGGAAAGAAGAGACCCAGTACTTC. It encodes CASRLPGLAGGKEETQYF. This chain uses TRBV28 with TRBJ2-5, with 16 positions matching TRBD2. Unmatched junction bases numbered 10, after V lost 6 bases and J lost 3 bases. Germline loops: CDR1 MDHEN, CDR2 SYDVKM. CDR3 length: 18 residues. Drawing the rest from reference TRBV28 and TRBJ2-5, the complete variable domain is DVKVTQSSRYLVKRTGEKVFLECVQDMDHENMFWYRQDPGLGLRLIYFSYDVKMKEKGDIPEGYSVSREKKERFSLILESASTNQTSMYLCASRLPGLAGGKEETQYFGPGTRLLVL.

This sequence joins TRBV6-1 and TRBJ2-3; possible D gene TRBD2, 5 bases. V lost 6 bases to trimming and J lost 6 bases, with 16 bases between them. CDR1 is MNHNS and CDR2 is SASEGT in the germline V gene. The CDR3 covers 14 residues. In DNA form, the CDR3 reads TGTGCCAGCAGGACTATCGGGGAAACGGATACGCAGTATTTT. The encoded protein is CASRTIGETDTQYF.

This clonotype has a handful of counts. The chain links TRBV7-2 to TRBJ1-1; TRBD1 agrees at 7 bases. The CDR3 sequence is 14 residues long. V was clipped by 2 bases and J by 5 bases; unmatched bases: 5. Germline CDR1 reads SGHTA; CDR2 reads FQGNSA. The CDR3 nucleotides read TGTGCCAGCAGCTTAACCCCAGGGGGGACTGAAGCTTTCTTT. Protein product: CASSLTPGGTEAFF.

Only a few counts were recorded for this clonotype. The rearrangement links TRBV12-3 or TRBV12-4 to TRBJ1-2; tentative D call: TRBD1 (5 bases). CDR3 length equals 15 residues. The V gene lost 4 bases and the J gene lost 7 bases, with 19 bases spanning the gap. The CDR3 loop is CASSSLLGVTSGYTF. The CDR3 DNA is TGTGCCAGCAGTTCCTTGTTGGGGGTTACTAGTGGCTACACCTTC.

This clonotype occurred many times. V usage is TRBV27 and J usage is TRBJ2-2; 7 bases are a match to TRBD2. Unmatched junction bases numbered 4, after V lost 5 bases and J lost 4 bases. The CDR3 covers 14 residues. Looked up from germline, CDR1 is MNHEY and CDR2 is SMNVEV (reference sequence). The CDR3 sequence: CASSPGRGTGELFF. CDR3 coding DNA: TGTGCCAGCAGTCCAGGGAGGGGCACCGGGGAGCTGTTTTTT.

This clonotype has a handful of counts. The chain links TRBV6-1 to TRBJ2-5; 11 bases are a match to TRBD2. Germline V gives CDR1 MNHNS, CDR2 SASEGT. Trimming took 8 bases from V and 7 from J; bases not matched to a gene: 12. The CDR3 contains 15 residues. CDR3 bases: TGTGCCAGCCATTCACTAGCGGGAGTCGGGGCGACCCAGTACTTC. Its protein is CASHSLAGVGATQYF.

This clonotype was observed at least ten times. The V and J genes are TRBV6-2 or TRBV6-3 and TRBJ2-5, with 12 bases identical to TRBD2. Per the germline V gene, CDR1 is MNHEY and CDR2 is SVGEGT. The CDR3 totals 16 residues. V shed 5 bases and J 4 bases; nucleotides not matched to a gene: 8. The CDR3 region has the DNA TGTGCCAGCAGTAAATACCCGACTAGCGGGGGAGAGACCCAGTACTTC. Translating it yields CASSKYPTSGGETQYF.

At least ten counts were recorded for this clonotype. V usage is TRBV29-1 and J usage is TRBJ2-7, with a possible D match to TRBD1 (5 bases). V lost 3 bases and J 4 bases, leaving 13 bases between the germline ends. The germline gives CDR1 SQVTM, CDR2 ANQGSEA. The CDR3 length is 13 residues. CDR3 loop: CSVEPNPGYEQYF. CDR3 DNA: TGCAGCGTTGAGCCCAACCCAGGGTACGAGCAGTACTTC.

This clonotype was picked up many times. The chain couples TRBV5-1 to TRBJ1-1; 7 nucleotides align to TRBD1. With 4 bases clipped from V and 5 bases from J, the junction kept 8 bases outside the gene matches. CDR3 length: 14 residues. CDR1 is SGHRS, CDR2 YFSETQ, per germline. In DNA form, the CDR3 reads TGCGCCAGCAGCACAGGACAGGCGAGGACTGAAGCTTTCTTT. Translating it yields CASSTGQARTEAFF.

The chain links TRBV5-1 to TRBJ1-5, with 7 bases that match TRBD1. Germline trimming cut 4 bases from V and 4 bases from J; bases unmatched to any gene: 8. Germline values: CDR1 SGHRS, CDR2 YFSETQ. The CDR3 loop spans 15 amino acids. As DNA, the CDR3 is TGCGCCAGCAGCCAGTCCCCAGGGGGGAATCAGCCCCAGCATTTT. Translating gives CASSQSPGGNQPQHF.

This clonotype turned up a few times. This sequence joins TRBV28 and TRBJ2-1; 11 bases align to TRBD1. The CDR3 sequence is 16 residues long. Trimming cost V 2 bases and J 8 bases; bases outside gene matches: 8. Germline V gene sequence: CDR1 MDHEN, CDR2 SYDVKM. The CDR3 nucleotides are TGTGCCAGCAGTTTAATACCGGGACAGGGGGAGGATGAGCAGTTCTTC. It encodes CASSLIPGQGEDEQFF.

The chain carries TRBV20-1 and TRBJ1-1; unclear D gene. CDR1 is DFQATT and CDR2 is SNEGSKA in the germline V gene (reference sequence). V was cut by 3 bases and J by 2 bases, with 13 bases left in between. The CDR3 has 14 amino acids. The CDR3: CSASRGSLNTEAFF. The CDR3 DNA follows: TGCAGTGCTAGTCGGGGAAGTCTTAACACTGAAGCTTTCTTT.

This clonotype has a count of ten or more. The rearrangement links TRBV3-1 to TRBJ1-1; no clear D. This CDR3 has 13 amino acids. With 5 bases removed from V and 3 bases from J, the gap between germline ends came to 10 bases. Germline values: CDR1 LGHDT, CDR2 YNNKEL (reference sequence). This CDR3 is CASSRGRDTEAFF. The CDR3 nucleotides are TGTGCCAGCAGCAGAGGAAGGGACACTGAAGCTTTCTTT.

This clonotype was detected a few times. The chain uses TRBV29-1 and TRBJ2-6; unclear D gene. Trimming stripped 6 bases from V and 1 base from J, with 4 bases between. Per germline, CDR1 SQVTM and CDR2 ANQGSEA. The CDR3 sequence is 12 residues long. CDR3 bases: TGCAGCGTCGTTTCTGGGGCCAACGTCCTGACTTTC. It is translated as CSVVSGANVLTF.